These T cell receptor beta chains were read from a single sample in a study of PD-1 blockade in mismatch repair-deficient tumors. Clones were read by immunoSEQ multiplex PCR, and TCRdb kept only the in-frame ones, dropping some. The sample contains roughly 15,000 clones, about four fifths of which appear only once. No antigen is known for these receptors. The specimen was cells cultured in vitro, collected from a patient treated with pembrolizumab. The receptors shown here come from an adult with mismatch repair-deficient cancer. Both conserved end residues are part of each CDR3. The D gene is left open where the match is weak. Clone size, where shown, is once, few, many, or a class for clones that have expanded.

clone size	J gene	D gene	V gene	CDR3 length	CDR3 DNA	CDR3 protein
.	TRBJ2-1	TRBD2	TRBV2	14	TGTGCCAGCAGGGGGACTAGCGGGAGCAATGAGCAGTTCTTC	CASRGTSGSNEQFF
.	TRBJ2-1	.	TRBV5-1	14	TGCGCCAGCAGCTCCCTCGAAGGGATCGATGAGCAGTTCTTC	CASSSLEGIDEQFF
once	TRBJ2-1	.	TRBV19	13	TGTGCCAGTAGTGAGTGGGGCTACAATGAGCAGTTCTTC	CASSEWGYNEQFF
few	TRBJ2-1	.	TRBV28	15	TGTGCCAGCAGTTTATTCAAGGGGGAGAGAAATGAGCAGTTCTTC	CASSLFKGERNEQFF
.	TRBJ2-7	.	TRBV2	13	TGTGCCAGAGGGACCACCCTTAGGGACGAGCAGTACTTC	CARGTTLRDEQYF
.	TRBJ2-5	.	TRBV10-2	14	TGCGCCAGCAGGAGCCGACAGGACGGGGAGACCCAGTACTTC	CASRSRQDGETQYF
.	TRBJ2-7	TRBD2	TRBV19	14	TGTGCCAGTAGTCTAAGCGGGAGTTTCTTCGAGCAGTACTTC	CASSLSGSFFEQYF
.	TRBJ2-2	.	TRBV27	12	TGTGCCAGCAGCAGGAGGGCCGGGGAGCTGTTTTTT	CASSRRAGELFF
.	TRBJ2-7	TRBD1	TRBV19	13	TGTGCCAGTAACAGGGGTTCCTTGGACGAGCAGTACTTC	CASNRGSLDEQYF
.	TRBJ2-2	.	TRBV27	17	TGTGCCAGCAGTCCGCGCCTGGAGGGCCGCTACACCGGGGAGCTGTTTTTT	CASSPRLEGRYTGELFF
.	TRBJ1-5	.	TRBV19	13	TGTGCCAGTAGTATAGACGGCACCCAACCCCAGCATTTT	CASSIDGTQPQHF
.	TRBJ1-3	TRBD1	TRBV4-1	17	TGCGCCAGCAGACACACAGGGGCAACGAGCTCTGGAAACACCATATATTTT	CASRHTGATSSGNTIYF
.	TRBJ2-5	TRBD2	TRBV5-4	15	TGTGCCAGCAGCGCCACTAGCGGGAGTAGAGAGACCCAGTACTTC	CASSATSGSRETQYF
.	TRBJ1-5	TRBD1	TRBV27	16	TGTGCCAGCGGCTCGCGGGACAGCGCGTGGGCTCAGCCCCAGCATTTT	CASGSRDSAWAQPQHF
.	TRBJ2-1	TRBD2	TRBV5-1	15	TGCGCCAGCAGCTTAATAGCGGGAAGGTACAATGAGCAGTTCTTC	CASSLIAGRYNEQFF
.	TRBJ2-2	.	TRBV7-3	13	TGTGCCAGCAGCCCTATAAGAACCGGGGAGCTGTTTTTT	CASSPIRTGELFF
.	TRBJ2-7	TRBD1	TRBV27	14	TGTGCCAGCAGTCTCAAACCGGGACAGGCCTTGCAGTACTTC	CASSLKPGQALQYF
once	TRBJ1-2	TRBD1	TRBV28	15	TGTGCCAGCAGTCCTAAACAGGGGGCGAACTATGGCTACACCTTC	CASSPKQGANYGYTF
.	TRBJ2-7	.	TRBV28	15	TGTGCCAGCAGTTTATTTGAGGGCGGGGCCTACGAGCAGTACTTC	CASSLFEGGAYEQYF
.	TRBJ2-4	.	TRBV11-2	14	TGTGCCAGCAGCTTGGATATCACCTTTCCCCTTCAGTACTTC	CASSLDITFPLQYF
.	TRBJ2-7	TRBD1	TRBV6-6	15	TGTGCCAGCAGTTCCCCGGACAGGGGGGACTACGAGCAGTACTTC	CASSSPDRGDYEQYF
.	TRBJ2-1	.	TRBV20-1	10	TGCAGTGCCCCAACTAATGAGCAGTTCTTC	CSAPTNEQFF
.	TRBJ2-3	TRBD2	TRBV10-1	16	TGCGCCAGCAGTGAGAGGTTTGGACTAGCGGGAGATACGCAGTATTTT	CASSERFGLAGDTQYF
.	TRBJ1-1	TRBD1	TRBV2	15	TGTGCCAGCAGTGAGGGGGACAGCTGGGACACTGAAGCTTTCTTT	CASSEGDSWDTEAFF
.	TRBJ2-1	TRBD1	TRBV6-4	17	TGTGCCAGCAGTGACGACAGGGGATTGGGCTCCTACAATGAGCAGTTCTTC	CASSDDRGLGSYNEQFF
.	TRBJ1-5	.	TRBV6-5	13	TGTGCCAGCAGTTACTCGAGGGGTCAGCCCCAGCATTTT	CASSYSRGQPQHF
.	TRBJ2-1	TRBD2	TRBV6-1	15	TGTGCCAGCAACCGACTAGCGCGCTCCTACAATGAGCAGTTCTTC	CASNRLARSYNEQFF
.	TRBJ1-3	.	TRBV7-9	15	TGTGCCAGCTCCTCGACGGTCTACTCTGGAAACACCATATATTTT	CASSSTVYSGNTIYF
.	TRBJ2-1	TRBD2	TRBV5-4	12	TGTGCCAGCACGCTGGGAGGGAATGAGCAGTTCTTC	CASTLGGNEQFF
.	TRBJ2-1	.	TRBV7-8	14	TGTGCCAGCAGCCCCCTTGGTGTTGGCAATGAGCAGTTCTTC	CASSPLGVGNEQFF
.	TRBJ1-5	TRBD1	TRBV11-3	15	TGTGCCAGCAGCTCGTCCGGGACAGGGGCTCAGCCCCAGCATTTT	CASSSSGTGAQPQHF
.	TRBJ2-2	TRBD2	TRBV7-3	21	TGTGCCAGCAGCTTAACTCCGAGACTAGCGGGTCCGACCGCGAACACCGGGGAGCTGTTTTTT	CASSLTPRLAGPTANTGELFF
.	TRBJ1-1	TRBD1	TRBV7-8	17	TGTGCCAGCAGCTTTGGACAGGGAATAGTGGAGAACACTGAAGCTTTCTTT	CASSFGQGIVENTEAFF
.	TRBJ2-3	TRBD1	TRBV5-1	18	TGCGCCAGCAGCCCGGGATTACTTGGGACAGGAGGTAAAGATACGCAGTATTTT	CASSPGLLGTGGKDTQYF
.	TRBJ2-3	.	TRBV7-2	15	TGTGCCAGCAGCTTAGCCGGGACTTTCACAGATACGCAGTATTTT	CASSLAGTFTDTQYF
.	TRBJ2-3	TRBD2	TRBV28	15	TGTGCCAGCAGCTGGGGGACTAGCGGCACAGATACGCAGTATTTT	CASSWGTSGTDTQYF
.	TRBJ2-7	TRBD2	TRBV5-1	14	TGCGCCAGCAGCAAGACTAGCGGGTCGTACGAGCAGTACTTC	CASSKTSGSYEQYF
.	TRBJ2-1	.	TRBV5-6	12	TGTGCCAGCAGCTTCGTCTGGGATGAGCAGTTCTTC	CASSFVWDEQFF
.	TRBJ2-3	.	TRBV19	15	TGTGCCAGTAGTATTGGCGGAGTAAGCACAGATACGCAGTATTTT	CASSIGGVSTDTQYF
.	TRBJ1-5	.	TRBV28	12	TGTGCCAGCAGTGGGGAAGGGCAGCCCCAGCATTTT	CASSGEGQPQHF
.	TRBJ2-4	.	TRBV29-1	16	TGCAGCGTTGGGGAATTAGCGGAGCTAGCCAAAAACATTCAGTACTTC	CSVGELAELAKNIQYF
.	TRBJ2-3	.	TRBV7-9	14	TGTGCCAGCAGCTTGGAAACGTTTGGAGATACGCAGTATTTT	CASSLETFGDTQYF
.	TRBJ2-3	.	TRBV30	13	TGTGCCTGGGCGGGACTTGGCAGCGGTACGCAGTATTTT	CAWAGLGSGTQYF
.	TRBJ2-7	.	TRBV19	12	TGTGCCAGTAGGGCGCAGCCAGGGGAGCAGTACTTC	CASRAQPGEQYF
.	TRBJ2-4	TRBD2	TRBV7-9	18	TGTGCCAGCAGCCCGCTAGCGGGAGGGCCTCTAGCCAAAAACATTCAGTACTTC	CASSPLAGGPLAKNIQYF
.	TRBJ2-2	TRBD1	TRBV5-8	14	TGTGCCAGCAGCTTGGCAGGGGGCACCGGGGAGCTGTTTTTT	CASSLAGGTGELFF
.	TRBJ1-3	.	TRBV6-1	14	TGTGCCAGCAGTGAAGAGTTCGAAAAAAACACCATATATTTT	CASSEEFEKNTIYF
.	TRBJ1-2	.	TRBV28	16	TGTGCCAGCAGTTTTCCCTCCACAGGCGGAGAGTATGGCTACACCTTC	CASSFPSTGGEYGYTF
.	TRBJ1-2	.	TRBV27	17	TGTGCCAGCAGTGGATCAGGGATATGGGTTCCTAACTATGGCTACACCTTC	CASSGSGIWVPNYGYTF
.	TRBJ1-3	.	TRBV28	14	TGTGCCAGCGGGGGGGCAAGCTCTGGAAACACCATATATTTT	CASGGASSGNTIYF
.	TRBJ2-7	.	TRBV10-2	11	TGCGCCAGCAGTACCGCCGGCGAGCAGTACTTC	CASSTAGEQYF
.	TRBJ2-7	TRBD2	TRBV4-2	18	TGTGCCAGCAGCCGCACTGGGACTAGCGGGAGTAGGTCCTACGAGCAGTACTTC	CASSRTGTSGSRSYEQYF